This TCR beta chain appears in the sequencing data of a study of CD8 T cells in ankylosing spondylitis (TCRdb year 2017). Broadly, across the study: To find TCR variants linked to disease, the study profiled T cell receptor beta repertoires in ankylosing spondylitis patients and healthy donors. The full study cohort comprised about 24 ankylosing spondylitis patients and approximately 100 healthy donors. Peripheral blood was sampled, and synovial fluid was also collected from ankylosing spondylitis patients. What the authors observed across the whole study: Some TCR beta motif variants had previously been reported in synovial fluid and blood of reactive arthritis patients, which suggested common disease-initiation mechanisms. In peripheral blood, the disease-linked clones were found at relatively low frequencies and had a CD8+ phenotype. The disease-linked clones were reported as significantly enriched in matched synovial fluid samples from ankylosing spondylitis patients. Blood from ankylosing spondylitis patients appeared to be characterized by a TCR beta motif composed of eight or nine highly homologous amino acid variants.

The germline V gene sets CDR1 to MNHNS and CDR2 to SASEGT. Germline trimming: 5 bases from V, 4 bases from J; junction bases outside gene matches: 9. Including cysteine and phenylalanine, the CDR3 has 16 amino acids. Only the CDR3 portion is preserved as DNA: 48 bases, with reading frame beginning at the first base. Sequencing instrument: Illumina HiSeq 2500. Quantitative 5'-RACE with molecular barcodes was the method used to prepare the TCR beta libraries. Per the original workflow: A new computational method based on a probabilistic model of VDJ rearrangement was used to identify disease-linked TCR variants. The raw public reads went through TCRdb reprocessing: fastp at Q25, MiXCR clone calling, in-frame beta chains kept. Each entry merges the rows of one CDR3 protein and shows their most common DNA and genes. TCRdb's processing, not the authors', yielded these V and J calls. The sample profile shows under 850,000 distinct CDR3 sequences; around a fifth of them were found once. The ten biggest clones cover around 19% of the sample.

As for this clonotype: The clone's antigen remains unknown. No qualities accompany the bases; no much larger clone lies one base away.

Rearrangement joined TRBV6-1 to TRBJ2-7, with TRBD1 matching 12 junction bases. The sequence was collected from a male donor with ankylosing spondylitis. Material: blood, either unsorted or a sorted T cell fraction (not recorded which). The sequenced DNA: TGTGCCAGCAGTCTGGGGGGACAGGGGGCTTCGTACGAGCAGTACTTC. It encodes CASSLGGQGASYEQYF.